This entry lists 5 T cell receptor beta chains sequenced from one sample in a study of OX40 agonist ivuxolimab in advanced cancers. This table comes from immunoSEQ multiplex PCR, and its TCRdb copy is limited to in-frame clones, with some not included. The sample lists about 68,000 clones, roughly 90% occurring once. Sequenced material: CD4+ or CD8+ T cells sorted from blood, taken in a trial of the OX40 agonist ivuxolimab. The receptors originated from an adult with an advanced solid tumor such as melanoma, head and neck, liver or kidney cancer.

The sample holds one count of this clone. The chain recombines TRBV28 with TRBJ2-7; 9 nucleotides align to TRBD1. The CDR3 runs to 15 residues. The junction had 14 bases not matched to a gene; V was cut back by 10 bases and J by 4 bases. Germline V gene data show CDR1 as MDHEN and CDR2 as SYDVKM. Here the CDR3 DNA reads TGTGCCACCGCACCTCTCGGACAGGGGATTTACGAGCAGTACTTC. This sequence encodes CATAPLGQGIYEQYF.

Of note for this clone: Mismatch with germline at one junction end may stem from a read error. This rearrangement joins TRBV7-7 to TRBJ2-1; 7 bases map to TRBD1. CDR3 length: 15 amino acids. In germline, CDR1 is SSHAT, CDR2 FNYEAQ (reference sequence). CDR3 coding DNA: TGTGCTAGCAGTTACGACAGGGCCACCTACAATGAGCAGTTCTTC. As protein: CASSYDRATYNEQFF.

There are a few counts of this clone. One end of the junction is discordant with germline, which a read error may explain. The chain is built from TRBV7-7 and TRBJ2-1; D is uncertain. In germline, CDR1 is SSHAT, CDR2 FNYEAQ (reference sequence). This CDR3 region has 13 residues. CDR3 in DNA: TGTGCTAGCAGCTCCTCACCCGGAAATGAGCAGTTCTTC. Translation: CASSSSPGNEQFF.

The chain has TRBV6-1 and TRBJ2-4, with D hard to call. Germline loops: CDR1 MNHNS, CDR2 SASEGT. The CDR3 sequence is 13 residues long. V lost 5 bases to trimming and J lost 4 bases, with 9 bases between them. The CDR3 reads CASSSDMKNIQYF. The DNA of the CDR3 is TGTGCCAGCAGTTCCGACATGAAAAACATTCAGTACTTC.

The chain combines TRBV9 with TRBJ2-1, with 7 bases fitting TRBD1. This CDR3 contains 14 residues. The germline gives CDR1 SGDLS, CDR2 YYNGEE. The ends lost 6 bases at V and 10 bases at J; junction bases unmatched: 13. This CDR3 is CASTPGDRAGEQFF. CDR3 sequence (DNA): TGTGCCAGCACCCCCGGCGACAGGGCAGGGGAGCAGTTCTTC.